This T cell receptor (beta chain) was captured in a study of T-cell memory formation after mild COVID-19. Whole-study context: Clustering of TCRs was largely donor specific.

Using constant-segment primers, 5'RACE produced TCR alpha and TCR beta cDNA libraries carrying sample barcodes and UMIs. MiXCR, run by TCRdb on the 5' RACE reads, gives a single entry per CDR3 protein. The sample consists of hundreds of thousands of distinct CDR3 sequences, approximately 15% of them appearing once. With respect to this clonotype: Its antigen is still unknown. A read error may account for a junction end that differs from germline.

Germline CDR1 SSHAT, CDR2 FNYEAQ (reference sequence). CDR3 size: 16 residues. Whole-study results and caveats: Clones that contracted clustered mainly in CM and EM if CD4+ and in EMRA if CD8+. Within pre-infection memory, some responding clones were found, suggesting cross-reactive memory joined.

The sequence was collected from a man between 18 and 29 years old who had mild COVID-19 (a few samples of this study predate the infection). Cell type and time point are not known. This chain connects TRBV7-7 to TRBJ2-5; the D is unclear. Sequencing used PBMCs or a T cell subset sorted from them (not recorded which). Here the CDR3 reads CASSPNEPVAGETQYF. DNA of the CDR3: TGTGCTAGCAGCCCGAACGAGCCGGTCGCCGGGGAGACCCAGTACTTC. Filled out from reference TRBV7-7 and TRBJ2-5, the complete variable domain reads GAGVSQSPRYKVTKRGQDVTLRCDPISSHATLYWYQQALGQGPEFLTYFNYEAQPDKSGLPSDRFSAERPEGSISTLTIQRTEQRDSAMYRCASSPNEPVAGETQYFGPGTRLLVL.